These 13 T cell receptor beta chains came from one sample sequenced in a study of control samples from healthy donors and cancer patients. TCRdb's table, derived via immunoSEQ multiplex PCR, lists solely in-frame clones and lacks some. Among 85,000 to 90,000 clones listed, approximately 81% were seen once. The sequenced sample consisted of blood. Receptors originate from a woman aged 35 to 49 in good health.

This sequence joins TRBV29-1 and TRBJ2-6; tentative D call: TRBD2 (6 bases). The germline V and J ends were trimmed by 3 bases and 0 bases, with 6 bases remaining between them. Germline V gives CDR1 SQVTM, CDR2 ANQGSEA. The CDR3 consists of 14 residues. The CDR3 nucleotides read TGCAGCGTTGAGGGAGGCTCTGGGGCCAACGTCCTGACTTTC. It codes for CSVEGGSGANVLTF.

V usage is TRBV7-2 and J usage is TRBJ1-5; the D is unclear. V was pared by 5 bases and J by 3 bases, with 8 bases between. CDR1 and CDR2 from the germline V gene are SGHTA and FQGNSA. The CDR3 has 13 residues. In DNA, the CDR3 is TGTGCCAGCAGCCTCACCCCCAATCAGCCCCAGCATTTT. Protein product: CASSLTPNQPQHF.

This clone was recorded at least ten times. V usage is TRBV18 and J usage is TRBJ1-2, with TRBD1 identical over 8 bases. CDR3 length: 17 amino acids. Looked up from germline, CDR1 is KGHSH and CDR2 is LQKENI. With 3 bases clipped from V and 4 bases from J, the junction kept 13 bases outside the gene matches. CDR3 DNA: TGTGCCAGCTCACCGAGGACAGGGACGGTGTTAGGCTATGGCTACACCTTC. It translates to CASSPRTGTVLGYGYTF.

Many counts were recorded for this clone. The CDR3 coding sequence is TGTGCCAGCAGCTTAGCCCGGGTGGAGAACACCGGGGAGCTGTTTTTT. As protein: CASSLARVENTGELFF. The V gene is TRBV7-8, the J gene TRBJ2-2; D uncertain. There are 16 residues in the CDR3. CDR1 is SGHVS and CDR2 is FQNEAQ in the germline V gene. The ends were cut back, 0 bases at V and 1 base at J, with 9 bases in the middle.

The chain couples TRBV9 to TRBJ1-5, with a tentative D call TRBD1 (6 bases). Germline V CDR1 and CDR2: SGDLS, YYNGEE. Trimming left V 4 bases short and J 0 bases short, with 11 bases between. CDR3 length equals 15 residues. The CDR3 spells CASSPTGYSNQPQHF. The CDR3 region has the DNA TGTGCCAGCAGCCCCACAGGGTATAGCAATCAGCCCCAGCATTTT.

V usage is TRBV5-5 and J usage is TRBJ1-2; D is uncertain. The CDR3 length is 11 residues. The ends were cut back, 1 base at V and 5 bases at J, with 3 bases in the middle. Germline V lookup: CDR1 SGHKS, CDR2 YYEKEE (reference sequence). This CDR3 reads CASSLYYGYTF. In DNA, the CDR3 is TGTGCCAGCAGCTTGTATTATGGCTACACCTTC.

This chain joins TRBV29-1 and TRBJ1-2; D is uncertain. The germline CDR1 and CDR2 sequences are SQVTM and ANQGSEA. The germline V and J ends were trimmed by 6 bases and 2 bases, with 13 bases remaining between them. There are 13 residues in the CDR3. The CDR3 protein is CSVSLGRNYGYTF. The DNA for the CDR3 is TGCAGCGTCAGTCTGGGGAGGAACTATGGCTACACCTTC.

The chain combines TRBV4-1 with TRBJ2-7; D is ambiguous. Looked up from germline, CDR1 is MGHRA and CDR2 is YSYEKL. There are 16 residues in the CDR3. V lost 1 base, J lost 5 bases, and 18 bases lay in between. The chain's CDR3 is CASSQVGNRPQNEQYF. The CDR3 DNA sequence: TGCGCCAGCAGCCAAGTTGGGAATCGACCCCAGAACGAGCAGTACTTC.

This clone was picked up one time. This chain links TRBV10-3 with TRBJ2-1; TRBD1 matches at 10 bases. V lost 6 bases and J lost 5; bases outside the gene matches: 10. This CDR3 is 16 amino acids long. Germline values: CDR1 ENHRY, CDR2 SYGVKD. The chain's CDR3 is CAIRPGGTGVNNEQFF. For the CDR3, the DNA is TGTGCCATCAGACCTGGGGGGACAGGGGTCAACAATGAGCAGTTCTTC.

J is TRBJ2-2 and V is TRBV30; D is ambiguous. This CDR3 contains 13 residues. Germline V gives CDR1 GTSNPN, CDR2 SVGIG (reference sequence). Trimming took off 2 bases at V and 0 bases at J, with 4 bases between the two ends. The CDR3 DNA is TGTGCCTGGAGTTCAGCGAACACCGGGGAGCTGTTTTTT. Translated: CAWSSANTGELFF.

The rearrangement uses TRBV7-2 and TRBJ2-1, with TRBD2 identical over 12 bases. The CDR3 is made up of 16 amino acids. With 0 bases clipped from V and 6 bases from J, the junction kept 3 bases outside the gene matches. CDR1 and CDR2 from the germline V gene are SGHTA and FQGNSA. CDR3 residues: CASSLALAGGFNEQFF. The CDR3 nucleotides read TGTGCCAGCAGCTTAGCACTAGCGGGGGGATTCAATGAGCAGTTCTTC.

This clone occurred a few times. The CDR3 DNA sequence: TGTGCCAGCAGCTTACAACACAGCGGCGGCTACACCTTC. It encodes CASSLQHSGGYTF. V gene TRBV11-3 combines with J gene TRBJ1-2; D is unclear. CDR1 SGHNT and CDR2 YENEEA come from the germline V gene. Trimming cost V 2 bases and J 8 bases, with 12 bases left between them. The CDR3 is made up of 13 amino acids.

Only a few counts were recorded for this clone. The chain links TRBV11-3 to TRBJ2-3; D unclear. Trimming shortened V by 5 bases and J by 2 bases, and 8 bases separated the two germline ends. Looked up from germline, CDR1 is SGHNT and CDR2 is YENEEA. The CDR3 runs 13 residues. This chain's CDR3 is CASSRDDTDTQYF. Here the CDR3 DNA reads TGTGCCAGCAGCCGTGATGACACAGATACGCAGTATTTT.